Presented here are 16 T cell receptor beta chains from one specimen sequenced in a study of T-cell reconstitution after alpha-beta-depleted transplantation in children. Preparation of the TCRbeta library used unique molecular identifiers. TCRdb reanalysed the PCR reads using MiXCR and keeps one entry per CDR3 protein. This table holds hundreds of thousands of distinct CDR3 sequences, about 11% found once. This specimen consisted of PBMCs, obtained before TCRalphabeta/CD19-depleted stem cell transplant. Receptors originate from a child aged 2 to 10 with inherited bone marrow failure, due to receive a stem cell transplant.

This clonotype has ten or more counts. J is TRBJ1-3 and V is TRBV28; D remains unclear. CDR1 is MDHEN, CDR2 SYDVKM, per germline. V lost 2 bases and J lost 4, with 12 bases in between. The CDR3 covers 15 residues. For the CDR3, the DNA is TGTGCCAGCAGTTTAGCAGGTGCCCCCGGAAACACCATATATTTT. It yields the protein CASSLAGAPGNTIYF. The full variable domain, with the rest looked up from reference TRBV28 and TRBJ1-3, is DVKVTQSSRYLVKRTGEKVFLECVQDMDHENMFWYRQDPGLGLRLIYFSYDVKMKEKGDIPEGYSVSREKKERFSLILESASTNQTSMYLCASSLAGAPGNTIYFGEGSWLTVV.

This chain joins TRBV12-3 or TRBV12-4 and TRBJ2-7; 7 positions agree with TRBD1. The CDR3 totals 15 residues. Germline trimming cut 2 bases from V and 0 bases from J; bases unmatched to any gene: 4. The CDR3 loop is CASSLWTGTSYEQYF. In DNA form, the CDR3 reads TGTGCCAGCAGTTTATGGACAGGCACCTCCTACGAGCAGTACTTC.

In this sample, this clonotype turned up many times. The DNA for the CDR3 is TGTGCCAGCAGCTTGGAGCTGGACGCAGTCTCCTACAATGAGCAGTTCTTC. Translation gives CASSLELDAVSYNEQFF. J is TRBJ2-1 and V is TRBV5-6; D is ambiguous. Germline V lookup: CDR1 SGHDT, CDR2 YYEEEE. V lost 0 bases and J lost 0, with 13 bases in between. The CDR3 covers 17 residues.

As to this clonotype: A read error may explain this, as a much larger clone is one base away. V is TRBV4-1 and J is TRBJ2-1; 13 nucleotides align to TRBD2. Germline-derived CDR1 and CDR2 are MGHRA and YSYEKL. The CDR3 covers 17 residues. CDR3 nucleotides: TGCGCCAGCAGCCAAGATGTGGGGACTAGCGGGATCGATGACCAGTTCTTC. This translates into CASSQDVGTSGIDDQFF.

This clonotype was observed a few times. The chain is built from TRBV24-1 and TRBJ1-2, with TRBD1 as a possible D gene (5 bases). V lost 4 bases to trimming and J lost 2 bases, with 13 bases between them. The CDR3 length is 15 residues. Germline-derived CDR1 and CDR2 are KGHDR and SFDVKD. The CDR3 loop reads CATSDPGTANYGYTF. CDR3 in DNA: TGTGCCACCAGTGACCCCGGGACGGCCAACTATGGCTACACCTTC.

Ten or more counts support this clonotype. The chain is built from TRBV6-1 and TRBJ2-4; 10 bases match TRBD2. The junction had 12 bases not matched to a gene; V was cut back by 8 bases and J by 2 bases. Germline lookup yields CDR1 MNHNS and CDR2 SASEGT. This CDR3 has 17 amino acids. The CDR3 protein is CASGTAGGGLTKNIQYF. In nucleotides, the CDR3 is TGTGCCAGCGGCACAGCGGGAGGGGGTCTAACCAAAAACATTCAGTACTTC.

This clonotype was found many times. V and J are TRBV7-9 and TRBJ2-5, with D possibly TRBD1 on 6 matching bases. The germline V and J ends were trimmed by 5 bases and 2 bases, with 12 bases remaining between them. The CDR3 is 14 residues long. Germline V gene data show CDR1 as SEHNR and CDR2 as FQNEAQ (reference sequence). CDR3 bases: TGTGCCAGCAGCGCCCGGGACAAGCAAGAGACCCAGTACTTC. Its translation: CASSARDKQETQYF.

This clonotype was counted many times. The chain joins TRBV20-1 to TRBJ1-1; TRBD1 aligns across 8 bases. CDR3 length equals 16 residues. V lost 3 bases, J lost 0 bases, and 9 bases stayed unmatched. Germline V gives CDR1 DFQATT, CDR2 SNEGSKA (reference sequence). The CDR3 here is CSARDWTGPLNTEAFF. The DNA for the CDR3 is TGCAGTGCTAGGGATTGGACAGGGCCCTTGAACACTGAAGCTTTCTTT.

To note about this clonotype: Possible read error: a much larger clone is one base away. The V gene is TRBV7-8, the J gene TRBJ2-7, with TRBD2 matching over 11 bases. The V gene's germline CDR1 is SGHVS and CDR2 FQNEAQ. CDR3 length: 16 residues. In nucleotides, the CDR3 is TGTGCCAGCAGCTTAGGAACTAGCGGGGGATCCTACGATCAGTACTTC. Its protein product is CASSLGTSGGSYDQYF.

This clonotype occurred many times. This rearrangement joins TRBV28 to TRBJ2-1; perhaps TRBD1 as D (5 bases). The CDR3 spans 14 residues. Looked up from germline, CDR1 is MDHEN and CDR2 is SYDVKM. Between the trimmed V and J ends, which lost 5 bases and 7 bases, there was a span of 15 bases. Here the CDR3 DNA reads TGTGCCAGCAGTCGCCGACAGTTTCGGAATGAGCAGTTCTTC. As protein: CASSRRQFRNEQFF. Looking up the rest from reference TRBV28 and TRBJ2-1 gives the full variable domain: DVKVTQSSRYLVKRTGEKVFLECVQDMDHENMFWYRQDPGLGLRLIYFSYDVKMKEKGDIPEGYSVSREKKERFSLILESASTNQTSMYLCASSRRQFRNEQFFGPGTRLTVL.

Concerning this clonotype itself: This clone may be a read error of a much larger clone one base away. The chain uses TRBV7-2 and TRBJ2-1, with D hard to call. In germline, CDR1 is SGHTA, CDR2 FQGNSA. The length of the CDR3 is 14 residues. Trimming pared 5 bases from V and 4 bases from J, leaving 12 bases between. The CDR3 DNA follows: TGTGCCAGCAGCCTTTTCCCCGGATACAATGAGCAGTTCTTC. Translating gives CASSLFPGYNEQFF.

The chain joins TRBV2 to TRBJ2-7, with 9 bases fitting TRBD2. The CDR3 consists of 15 residues. The germline CDR1 and CDR2 sequences are SNHLY and FYNNEI. With V trimmed by 4 bases and J by 2 bases, 6 bases remained unmatched. CDR3 in amino acids: CASSGRLAATYEQYF. The CDR3 DNA follows: TGTGCCAGCAGTGGAAGACTAGCGGCTACCTACGAGCAGTACTTC.

This clonotype was counted ten times or more. For the CDR3, the DNA is TGCAGCGTTGCGGGGAGCAGAAACATTCAGTACTTC. Its protein product is CSVAGSRNIQYF. The chain employs TRBV29-1 and TRBJ2-4; possible D gene TRBD2, 5 bases. The germline gives CDR1 SQVTM, CDR2 ANQGSEA. With 4 bases removed from V and 6 bases from J, the gap between germline ends came to 10 bases. The CDR3 sequence is 12 residues long.

This clonotype appeared a few times. The chain combines TRBV24-1 with TRBJ1-1, with TRBD1 as a possible D gene (5 bases). From germline, CDR1 is KGHDR and CDR2 SFDVKD. V lost 7 bases and J 7 bases, leaving 18 bases between the germline ends. The CDR3 length is 14 residues. The CDR3 sequence is CATRPRGRVDEAFF. CDR3 DNA: TGTGCCACCAGACCGCGGGGCAGGGTCGATGAAGCTTTCTTT.

This clonotype was seen at least ten times. The CDR3 nucleotides read TGCGCCAGCAGCTTGGAGGACGAGCAGTACTTC. The encoded protein is CASSLEDEQYF. The chain uses TRBV5-1 and TRBJ2-7; D is ambiguous. The V and J ends lost 0 bases and 5 bases respectively, with 3 bases between them. The CDR3 is made up of 11 amino acids. Germline CDR1 SGHRS, CDR2 YFSETQ.

This clonotype was seen repeatedly, ten times or more. V is TRBV7-9 and J is TRBJ1-3; D ambiguous. The CDR3 length is 17 residues. V was shortened by 5 bases and J by 0 bases, with 17 bases between the two germline ends. CDR1 is SEHNR and CDR2 is FQNEAQ in the germline V gene (reference sequence). Here the CDR3 reads CASSLLSGFYSGNTIYF. CDR3 DNA sequence: TGTGCCAGCAGCCTACTTAGCGGGTTTTACTCTGGAAACACCATATATTTT.